This T cell receptor (beta chain) was sequenced for a study of neurological immune-mediated disorders. Notes on the study in general: None of the CDR3 amino acid sequences of expanded clones were shared across subjects, and this suggested private repertoires in all groups.

This CDR3 contains 14 residues. Germline lookup yields CDR1 MNHEY and CDR2 SVGAGI. V lost 2 bases and J lost 5, with 10 bases in between. Noted time point: longitudinal time-point 3. This clonotype was detected ten times or more. Its antigen is still unknown. The cDNA came from 5'RACE, which used 10-nucleotide random UMIs. TCRdb reprocessed the 5' RACE reads with MiXCR, giving one entry per CDR3 protein. The table lists 45,000 to 65,000 distinct CDR3 sequences, roughly 8% of them singletons. This TCR derives from a woman aged 40 to 50 in good health. The rearrangement joins TRBV6-5 to TRBJ2-1; possibly TRBD2 for D (6 bases). Sequencing was done on a sample of PBMCs. The CDR3 region is CASSYGTSNNEQFF. For the CDR3, the DNA is TGTGCCAGCAGTTACGGTACTAGCAACAATGAGCAGTTCTTC.